A single sample is the source of the 30 T cell receptor beta chains below, sequenced in a study of OX40 agonist ivuxolimab in advanced cancers. TCRdb keeps only in-frame clones here, not all; method: immunoSEQ multiplex PCR. Of about 95,000 clones in the sample, approximately 92% are singletons; the top ten hold under 0.4%. The sequenced sample was CD4+ or CD8+ T cells sorted from blood, obtained in a trial of the OX40 agonist ivuxolimab. The origin of the receptors is an adult with an advanced solid tumor such as melanoma, head and neck, liver or kidney cancer.

The chain recombines TRBV5-1 with TRBJ2-1; no definite D call. V was cut by 1 base and J by 2 bases, with 13 bases left in between. CDR1 and CDR2 from the germline V gene are SGHRS and YFSETQ. The CDR3 is made up of 16 amino acids. CDR3 bases: TGCGCCAGCAGCTTGCTCTCGCAGACGACCTACAATGAGCAGTTCTTC. It yields the protein CASSLLSQTTYNEQFF.

This chain connects TRBV4-3 to TRBJ2-5; no clear D gene. Trimming left V 3 bases short and J 2 bases short, with 10 bases between. Germline CDR1 LGHNA, CDR2 YSLEER. This CDR3 is 14 amino acids long. CDR3 sequence: CASSHVFSQETQYF. CDR3 nucleotides: TGCGCCAGCAGCCACGTATTCAGTCAAGAGACCCAGTACTTC.

This clone came up once. The rearrangement links TRBV19 to TRBJ1-4; the D gene is possibly TRBD1 (6 bases). Germline assignment: CDR1 LNHDA and CDR2 SQIVND (reference sequence). Between the trimmed V and J ends, which lost 3 bases and 6 bases, there was a span of 11 bases. The CDR3 is 14 residues long. CDR3 nucleotide sequence: TGTGCCAGTAGTATTCTACAGGGAGATGAAAAACTGTTTTTT. The encoded protein is CASSILQGDEKLFF.

This clone was seen just once. The chain uses TRBV7-9 and TRBJ2-5, with 11 bases identical to TRBD2. CDR3 length: 14 residues. Germline V gives CDR1 SEHNR, CDR2 FQNEAQ (reference sequence). J was trimmed by 4 bases and V by 4 bases; bases with no gene match: 2. The CDR3 nucleotides read TGTGCCAGCAGCTGGCTAGCGGGGGGAGAGACCCAGTACTTC. It specifies CASSWLAGGETQYF.

This chain joins TRBV5-5 and TRBJ1-1; weak D call: TRBD1 (6 bases). The CDR3 runs 13 residues. CDR1 and CDR2 (germline): SGHKS, YYEKEE (reference sequence). V lost 0 bases, J lost 4 bases, and 7 bases lay in between. CDR3 nucleotide sequence: TGTGCCAGCAGCTTGGAAGGGGGCACTGAAGCTTTCTTT. It translates to CASSLEGGTEAFF.

The chain links TRBV4-1 to TRBJ1-1, with a tentative D call TRBD1 (5 bases). With 1 base removed from V and 4 bases from J, the gap between germline ends came to 10 bases. Germline values: CDR1 MGHRA, CDR2 YSYEKL. The CDR3 is made up of 14 amino acids. The CDR3 is CASSQVWGGTEAFF. The CDR3 DNA follows: TGCGCCAGCAGCCAAGTGTGGGGGGGCACTGAAGCTTTCTTT.

A single count supports this clone. The rearrangement joins TRBV7-9 to TRBJ2-7; 8 bases agree with TRBD1. V lost 7 bases, J lost 2 bases, and 7 bases stayed unmatched. The CDR3 spans 14 residues. Looked up from germline, CDR1 is SEHNR and CDR2 is FQNEAQ (reference sequence). In DNA form, the CDR3 reads TGTGCCAGCACCCATGGGACAGGAGCCTACGAGCAGTACTTC. Amino acids: CASTHGTGAYEQYF.

The gene calls are TRBV6-5 and TRBJ1-3; possibly TRBD1 for D (5 bases). The V gene's germline CDR1 is MNHEY and CDR2 SVGAGI. V was trimmed by 10 bases and J by 0 bases, leaving 16 bases between them. The CDR3 is made up of 15 amino acids. The DNA for the CDR3 is TGTGCCACCAGGGACGGAGCCCACTCTGGAAACACCATATATTTT. Protein sequence: CATRDGAHSGNTIYF.

The chain links TRBV4-3 to TRBJ1-2; D is uncertain. Germline V CDR1 and CDR2: LGHNA, YSLEER. The CDR3 runs to 12 residues. The ends were cut back, 4 bases at V and 6 bases at J, with 9 bases in the middle. The CDR3: CASSLEGNGYTF. The CDR3, as DNA: TGCGCCAGCAGCCTCGAGGGAAATGGCTACACCTTC.

This clone was observed once. CDR3 nucleotides: TGTGCCAGCAGCCCCCTAAGGACTAGCGGGGGGGCGGTAAGAGAGACCCAGTACTTC. It yields the protein CASSPLRTSGGAVRETQYF. The chain combines TRBV14 with TRBJ2-5; 15 bases agree with TRBD2. With V trimmed by 4 bases and J by 4 bases, 13 bases remained unmatched. There are 19 residues in the CDR3. Looked up from germline, CDR1 is SGHDN and CDR2 is FVKESK.

This clone was picked up a small number of times. V usage is TRBV2 and J usage is TRBJ2-5; 7 bases match TRBD2. Trimming cost V 8 bases and J 3 bases; bases outside gene matches: 9. This CDR3 contains 14 residues. Germline-derived CDR1 and CDR2 are SNHLY and FYNNEI. CDR3: CASGGGTDEETQYF. For the CDR3, the DNA is TGTGCCAGCGGGGGGGGGACGGATGAAGAGACCCAGTACTTC.

The chain links TRBV30 to TRBJ1-1; D is ambiguous. Between the trimmed V and J ends, which lost 2 bases and 3 bases, there was a span of 13 bases. Germline lookup yields CDR1 GTSNPN and CDR2 SVGIG (reference sequence). The CDR3 length is 14 residues. CDR3 DNA: TGTGCCTGGAGTTTGAGGATCCCAGACACTGAAGCTTTCTTT. Translating gives CAWSLRIPDTEAFF.

The chain joins TRBV5-6 to TRBJ2-1; 7 nucleotides agree with TRBD1. Germline CDR1 reads SGHDT; CDR2 reads YYEEEE. V shed 1 base, J shed 6 bases, and the junction held 7 bases outside the gene matches. CDR3 length: 15 residues. DNA of the CDR3: TGTGCCAGCAGCTTGTTAAGGGGGCAAGTCAATGAGCAGTTCTTC. Its translation: CASSLLRGQVNEQFF.

The rearrangement uses TRBV19 and TRBJ1-3; D is uncertain. Germline V CDR1 and CDR2: LNHDA, SQIVND (reference sequence). Trimming took off 4 bases at V and 0 bases at J, with 7 bases between the two ends. The length of the CDR3 is 14 residues. DNA of the CDR3: TGTGCCAGTAGTACCCTGAGCTCTGGAAACACCATATATTTT. Translating gives CASSTLSSGNTIYF.

The chain employs TRBV4-2 and TRBJ2-5, with D maybe TRBD1 (6 bases). The J call may be wrong; the DNA end is better matched by TRBJ2-7. The V gene's germline CDR1 is LGHNA and CDR2 YNFKEQ. This CDR3 is 15 amino acids long. The CDR3 loop reads CASSQGEQGTYEQYF. The CDR3 coding sequence is TGTGCCAGCAGCCAAGGGGAACAGGGCACCTACGAGCAGTACTTC.

The chain recombines TRBV5-1 with TRBJ2-3; no clear D. This CDR3 comprises 13 residues. Germline CDR1 and CDR2: SGHRS and YFSETQ. Trimming cost V 0 bases and J 4 bases, with 6 bases left between them. The CDR3 region is CASSLGGADTQYF. The DNA of the CDR3 is TGCGCCAGCAGCTTGGGTGGCGCAGATACGCAGTATTTT. Drawing the rest from reference TRBV5-1 and TRBJ2-3, the complete variable domain is KAGVTQTPRYLIKTRGQQVTLSCSPISGHRSVSWYQQTPGQGLQFLFEYFSETQRNKGNFPGRFSGRQFSNSRSEMNVSTLELGDSALYLCASSLGGADTQYFGPGTRLTVL.

This rearrangement joins TRBV7-2 to TRBJ1-2, with D hard to call. The V end was cut by 2 bases, the J end by 4 bases, with 8 bases between. Germline values: CDR1 SGHTA, CDR2 FQGNSA. This CDR3 region has 13 residues. CDR3 DNA sequence: TGTGCCAGCAGCTTATCCGGGCCCTATGGCTACACCTTC. Translation: CASSLSGPYGYTF.

CDR3 amino acids: CASSASGTSGGAYEQFF. CDR3 nucleotides: TGTGCCAGCAGCGCATCCGGGACTAGCGGGGGGGCTTATGAGCAGTTCTTC. J is TRBJ2-1 and V is TRBV7-9; 16 bases align to TRBD2. Germline assignment: CDR1 SEHNR and CDR2 FQNEAQ (reference sequence). The CDR3 extends over 17 amino acids. J was trimmed by 8 bases and V by 5 bases; bases with no gene match: 9.

The chain uses TRBV13 and TRBJ1-1; D not certain. The CDR3 totals 13 residues. CDR1 and CDR2 from the germline V gene are PRHDT and FYEKMQ (reference sequence). V was cut by 5 bases and J by 9 bases, with 16 bases left in between. In DNA, the CDR3 is TGTGCCAGCAGCCGCCGGGAGCCCTCAAAAGCTTTCTTT. Translation: CASSRREPSKAFF. Combining the CDR3 with reference TRBV13 and TRBJ1-1 gives the whole variable domain AAGVIQSPRHLIKEKRETATLKCYPIPRHDTVYWYQQGPGQDPQFLISFYEKMQSDKGSIPDRFSAQQFSDYHSELNMSSLELGDSALYFCASSRREPSKAFFGQGTRLTVV.

V and J are TRBV7-2 and TRBJ2-4, with a weak D call TRBD2 (7 bases). This CDR3 comprises 16 residues. In germline, CDR1 is SGHTA, CDR2 FQGNSA. The V end lost 3 bases, the J end lost 3 bases, and 15 bases lay between the germline ends. CDR3 DNA sequence: TGTGCCAGCAGCTTTAGGGGGGGAGTGGGCAAAAACATTCAGTACTTC. This encodes CASSFRGGVGKNIQYF.

The chain combines TRBV5-1 with TRBJ1-5; D may be TRBD1 (6 bases). The CDR3 consists of 15 residues. CDR1 and CDR2 from the germline V gene are SGHRS and YFSETQ. V shed 5 bases and J shed 4 bases, with 16 bases lying between them. The CDR3 DNA reads TGCGCCAGCAGTCTCTGGGCAGGGGAAAATCAGCCCCAGCATTTT. Encoded protein: CASSLWAGENQPQHF. Supplemented by reference TRBV5-1 and TRBJ1-5, the full variable domain reads KAGVTQTPRYLIKTRGQQVTLSCSPISGHRSVSWYQQTPGQGLQFLFEYFSETQRNKGNFPGRFSGRQFSNSRSEMNVSTLELGDSALYLCASSLWAGENQPQHFGDGTRLSIL.

J is TRBJ1-1 and V is TRBV7-3; D is unclear. The V end lost 6 bases, the J end lost 1 base, and 12 bases lay between the germline ends. Germline V gives CDR1 SGHTA, CDR2 FQGTGA. The CDR3 is 14 residues long. The DNA of the CDR3 is TGTGCCAGCAGTAACCCCCGGGAGAACACTGAAGCTTTCTTT. This gives the protein CASSNPRENTEAFF.

The rearrangement links TRBV7-4 to TRBJ2-5; 12 bases are shared with TRBD2. Losses at the gene ends were 7 bases for V and 13 bases for J; bases not matched to a gene: 16. CDR1 and CDR2 from the germline V gene are SGHVT and SQSDAQ. There are 15 residues in the CDR3. CDR3 in amino acids: CASIELAGGRVVGYF. CDR3 in DNA: TGTGCCAGCATCGAACTAGCGGGGGGCCGTGTAGTTGGGTACTTC.

The chain carries TRBV28 and TRBJ2-7; D may correspond to TRBD1 or TRBD2 (5 bases each). Germline loops: CDR1 MDHEN, CDR2 SYDVKM. This CDR3 is built from 11 residues. The germline V and J ends were trimmed by 3 bases and 7 bases, with 7 bases remaining between them. CDR3 nucleotide sequence: TGTGCCAGCAGTTTGGGGGAAGAGCAGTACTTC. Residues: CASSLGEEQYF. The complete variable domain, with remaining parts taken from reference TRBV28 and TRBJ2-7, reads DVKVTQSSRYLVKRTGEKVFLECVQDMDHENMFWYRQDPGLGLRLIYFSYDVKMKEKGDIPEGYSVSREKKERFSLILESASTNQTSMYLCASSLGEEQYFGPGTRLTVT.

The chain couples TRBV6-5 to TRBJ2-3; 10 bases agree with TRBD1. The germline V gene encodes CDR1 MNHEY and CDR2 SVGAGI. CDR3 size: 16 residues. V lost 4 bases, J lost 0 bases, and 4 bases stayed unmatched. CDR3 amino acids: CASSSRTGGSTDTQYF. CDR3 sequence (DNA): TGTGCCAGCAGTTCACGGACAGGGGGTAGCACAGATACGCAGTATTTT.

This clone was recorded once. V and J are TRBV7-2 and TRBJ2-7; D gene ambiguous. The CDR3 contains 15 residues. CDR1 and CDR2 (germline): SGHTA, FQGNSA. V shed 2 bases and J shed 2 bases, with 13 bases lying between them. CDR3 sequence reads: CASSLNGLGPYEQYF. The DNA of the CDR3 is TGTGCCAGCAGCTTAAATGGTCTCGGCCCCTACGAGCAGTACTTC.

The rearrangement links TRBV7-2 to TRBJ2-5; 7 bases fit TRBD1. After removal of 1 base from V and 3 bases from J, the junction contained 2 bases not matched to a gene. Germline V gene lookup returns CDR1 SGHTA and CDR2 FQGNSA. The length of the CDR3 is 14 residues. CDR3 nucleotide sequence: TGTGCCAGCAGCTTAGGGGGGACAGAAGAGACCCAGTACTTC. This sequence encodes CASSLGGTEETQYF.

The V call is TRBV29-1, the J call TRBJ1-4, with a tentative D call TRBD1 (5 bases). Germline V lookup: CDR1 SQVTM, CDR2 ANQGSEA. CDR3 length: 16 residues. Deletions cut 4 bases from V and 1 base from J, with 16 bases between. In DNA, the CDR3 is TGCAGCGTTGGTTTCGGTCCAGGGTTAACTAATGAAAAACTGTTTTTT. Translated, it gives CSVGFGPGLTNEKLFF. Variable domain in full (rest from reference TRBV29-1 and TRBJ1-4): SAVISQKPSRDICQRGTSLTIQCQVDSQVTMMFWYRQQPGQSLTLIATANQGSEATYESGFVIDKFPISRPNLTFSTLTVSNMSPEDSSIYLCSVGFGPGLTNEKLFFGSGTQLSVL.

This clone came up once. The rearrangement uses TRBV5-4 and TRBJ1-1; the D is unclear. Trimming left V 4 bases short and J 0 bases short, with 7 bases between. Per germline, CDR1 SGHNT and CDR2 YYREEE (reference sequence). The CDR3 runs to 13 residues. The CDR3 DNA reads as TGTGCCAGCAGCGATGGGTTGAACACTGAAGCTTTCTTT. Residues: CASSDGLNTEAFF.

This chain uses TRBV2 with TRBJ2-6; D may be TRBD1 (6 bases). V was cut by 2 bases and J by 4 bases, with 15 bases left in between. CDR1 and CDR2 (germline): SNHLY, FYNNEI. CDR3 length equals 17 residues. This CDR3 is CASSEQGKAAGANVLTF. In DNA form, the CDR3 reads TGTGCCAGCAGTGAACAGGGGAAAGCAGCAGGGGCCAACGTCCTGACTTTC.